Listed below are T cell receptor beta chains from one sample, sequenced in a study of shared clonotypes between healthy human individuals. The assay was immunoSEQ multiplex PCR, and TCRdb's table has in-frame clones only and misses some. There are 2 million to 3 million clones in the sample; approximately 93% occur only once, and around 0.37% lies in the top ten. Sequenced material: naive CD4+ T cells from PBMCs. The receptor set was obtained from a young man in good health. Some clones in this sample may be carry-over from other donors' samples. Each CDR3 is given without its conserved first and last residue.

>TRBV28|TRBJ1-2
ASSLQAGDGYT
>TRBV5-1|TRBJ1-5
ASSLAPDSQPQH
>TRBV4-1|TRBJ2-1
ASSQDGSYNEQF
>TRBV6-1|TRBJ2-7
ASRLTGSYEQY
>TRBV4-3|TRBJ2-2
ASSQRGSGELF
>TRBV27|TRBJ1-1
ASSLSWQRHTEAF
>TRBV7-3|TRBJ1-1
ASSLVRDSEAF
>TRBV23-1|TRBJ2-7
ASWFISETGGSTYEQY
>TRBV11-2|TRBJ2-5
ASSFSAPGTQY
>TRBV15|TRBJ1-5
ATSRETGPNQPQH
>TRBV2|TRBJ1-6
ASSGRTGNSPLH
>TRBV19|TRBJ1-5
ASSPYGSNNQPQH
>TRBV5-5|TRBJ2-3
ASSLREGIDTQY
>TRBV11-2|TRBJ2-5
ASSLGQGAWETQY
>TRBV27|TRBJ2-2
ASSKRQGADSNTGELF
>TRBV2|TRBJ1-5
ASSERTDYQPQH
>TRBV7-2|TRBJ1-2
ASSLQGALLGYT
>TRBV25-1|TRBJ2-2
ASSYPRGGTGELF
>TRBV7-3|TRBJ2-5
ASSSSGQGETQY
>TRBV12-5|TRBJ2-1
ASAPRGGYNEQF
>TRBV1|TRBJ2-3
TSSPLEGSGSTDTQY
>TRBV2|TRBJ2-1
ASSDGTGGSANEQF
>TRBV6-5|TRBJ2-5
ASSYPNSGRETQY
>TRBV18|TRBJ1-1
ASSRPLTGSTEAF
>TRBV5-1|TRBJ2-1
ASSLEGLAEQF
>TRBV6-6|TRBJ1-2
ASSYSGRADGYT
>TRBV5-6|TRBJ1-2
ASSLAMGVDYGYT
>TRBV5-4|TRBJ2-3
ASSLPSTDTQY
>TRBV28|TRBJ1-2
ASSFTRQGGYGYT
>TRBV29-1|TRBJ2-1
SVRRVAGGYNEQF
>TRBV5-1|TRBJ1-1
ASRSRNTEAF
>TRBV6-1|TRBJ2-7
ASSEDWSEQY
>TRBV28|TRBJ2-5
ASSETGPERETQY
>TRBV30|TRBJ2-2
AWSLTGELF
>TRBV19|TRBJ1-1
ASSIRNTEAF
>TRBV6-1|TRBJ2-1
ASSESITMTYNEQF
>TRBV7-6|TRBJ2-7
ASSLGIQGYEQY
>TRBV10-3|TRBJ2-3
ATRGAGGTDTQY
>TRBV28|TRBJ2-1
ASSSPAGGTYNEQF
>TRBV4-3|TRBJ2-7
ASSQGLAGPYEQY
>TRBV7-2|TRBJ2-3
ASSLGGWYSGVEDTQY
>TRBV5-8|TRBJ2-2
ASSPFFPGELF
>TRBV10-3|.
AISGAGAHEQY
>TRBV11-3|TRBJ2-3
ASSPGVAGGPSDTQY
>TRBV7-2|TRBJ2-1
ASSPRGLAGDNEQF
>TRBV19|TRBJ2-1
ASRGAGRYNEQF
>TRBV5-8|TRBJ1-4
ASSSGSYEKLF
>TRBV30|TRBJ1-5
AWGPYGDQPQH
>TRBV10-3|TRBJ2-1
AISGGVDPRASEQF
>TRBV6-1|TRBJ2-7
ASSEGWQGDYEQY
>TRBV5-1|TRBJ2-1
ASSLGSSGLINEQF
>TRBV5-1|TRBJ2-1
ASRISWDRDHEQF
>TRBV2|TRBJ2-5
ASSSGLAGETQY
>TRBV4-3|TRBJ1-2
ASSQDFGRQDGYT
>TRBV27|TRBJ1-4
ASSSGRYEKLF
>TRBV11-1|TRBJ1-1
ASSLQGRDTEAF